These T cell receptor beta chains were read from a single sample in a study of shared clonotypes between healthy human individuals. Assay used: immunoSEQ multiplex PCR; TCRdb lists only in-frame clones, some missing. The sample records approximately 740,000 clones, about 74% being singletons. The sequenced sample consisted of memory CD4+ T cells sorted from blood. These receptors all stem from a woman aged 25 to 39 in good health. CDR3s include the opening cysteine and the closing phenylalanine or tryptophan. Fields, in order: V gene, clone size, D gene, J gene, CDR3 DNA, CDR3 protein. A D gene is named only where the DNA matches it firmly. Part of the rows lack a size; the others show once, few, many or a class for expanded clones.

TRBV6-1,NA,NA,TRBJ1-6,TGTGCCAGCATCCTCCTACCGAATAATTCACCCCTCCACTTT,CASILLPNNSPLHF
TRBV15,NA,TRBD2,TRBJ2-5,TGTGCCACCAGCAGAGGGGTATTAGCGGGAGGGGAGGAGACCCAGTACTTC,CATSRGVLAGGEETQYF
TRBV5-4,NA,TRBD1,TRBJ1-2,TGTGCCAGCAGCAACGACAGGGGTAATGGCTACACCTTC,CASSNDRGNGYTF
TRBV7-8,NA,NA,TRBJ2-1,TGTGCCAGCAGCTTATCGCGGGTTGCGGATGAGCAGTTCTTC,CASSLSRVADEQFF
TRBV28,NA,TRBD1,TRBJ1-5,TGTGCCAGCATCGCGGGACAGGGGGCAGAACAGCCCCAGCATTTT,CASIAGQGAEQPQHF
TRBV11-2,NA,TRBD2,TRBJ2-7,TGTGCCAGCAGCTTTCGGGGGGATGGGGAGCAGTACTTC,CASSFRGDGEQYF
TRBV6-6,NA,NA,TRBJ1-4,TGTGCCAGCAGGGACCCGGTGGCAGGAGAAAAACTGTTTTTT,CASRDPVAGEKLFF
TRBV6-6,NA,NA,TRBJ2-5,TGTGCCAGCAGTCACTACCAACGGGAACAAGAGACCCAGTACTTC,CASSHYQREQETQYF
TRBV7-9,NA,TRBD1,TRBJ2-1,TGTGCCAGCAGCTTACCGGGACAGCAGAGCTATGAGCAGTTCTTC,CASSLPGQQSYEQFF
TRBV6-6,few,NA,TRBJ1-4,TGTGCCAGCAGTTACTCTTCGGGTAATGAAAAACTGTTTTTT,CASSYSSGNEKLFF
TRBV25-1,few,TRBD2,TRBJ2-7,TGTGCCAGCAGTCATAGCGGGAGTGGGACCTACGAGCAGTACTTC,CASSHSGSGTYEQYF
TRBV28,NA,NA,TRBJ1-5,TGTGCCAGCAGTTTCGACCACGGCGGGCCCCAGCATTTT,CASSFDHGGPQHF
TRBV5-6,NA,TRBD1,TRBJ2-4,TGTGCCAGCAGAGTTACCGGGACAGGGCGGGATTTAGCCAAAAACATTCAGTACTTC,CASRVTGTGRDLAKNIQYF
TRBV5-1,NA,TRBD1,TRBJ1-2,TGCGCCAGCAGCTTCCTCCGGGACAGTCAAACGTGGGGCTACACCTTC,CASSFLRDSQTWGYTF
TRBV7-2,NA,TRBD1,TRBJ1-1,TGTGCCAGCAGCTTCGGAGGGGGCGCGGGAACTGAAGCTTTCTTT,CASSFGGGAGTEAFF
TRBV15,few,TRBD1,TRBJ1-3,TGTGCCACCAGCAGAGATCCAGGGGGCGGAAACACCATATATTTT,CATSRDPGGGNTIYF
TRBV2,once,TRBD1,TRBJ1-5,TGTGCCAGCATACGGGACAGGGGATTCAATCAGCCCCAGCATTTT,CASIRDRGFNQPQHF
TRBV5-1,many,NA,TRBJ2-7,TGCGCCAGCAGCCCATTAGGCTACGAGCAGTACTTC,CASSPLGYEQYF
TRBV7-2,many,NA,TRBJ2-1,TGTGCCAGCAGCTTAAGCTCATCCTACAATGAGCAGTTCTTC,CASSLSSSYNEQFF
TRBV5-8,NA,NA,TRBJ1-5,TGTGCCAGCAGCAAGGTGAATCAGCCCCAGCATTTT,CASSKVNQPQHF
TRBV25-1,NA,TRBD2,TRBJ2-2,TGTGCCAGCAAGGTCGGGAGGGCCCCCGGGGAGCTGTTTTTT,CASKVGRAPGELFF
TRBV5-1,NA,NA,TRBJ1-2,TGCGCCAGCAGCTACCGGGAAGGGGCGGCTGGCTACACCTTC,CASSYREGAAGYTF
TRBV5-1,NA,NA,TRBJ2-7,TGCGCCAGCAGCTCCCCCGACAGGTCCTACGAGCAGTACTTC,CASSSPDRSYEQYF
TRBV25-1,NA,TRBD1,TRBJ2-1,TGTGCCACCGTTACCAGGGGGAATGAGCAGTTCTTC,CATVTRGNEQFF